This passage covers 22 T cell receptor beta chains from one sample sequenced in a study of T cell changes during pregnancy in multiple sclerosis. Produced via immunoSEQ multiplex PCR; TCRdb's table is partial and in-frame only. This table holds over 50,000 clones, about 88% found once. The sample in question was CD4+ T cells from peripheral blood mononuclear cells, obtained in the third trimester of pregnancy. The receptors derive from a female donor with multiple sclerosis, enrolled in a pregnancy study.

V usage is TRBV5-6 and J usage is TRBJ1-2; possibly TRBD1 for D (6 bases). The germline V gene has CDR1 SGHDT and CDR2 YYEEEE. This CDR3 spans 14 amino acids. V dropped 4 bases and J dropped 4 bases, with 14 bases sitting between them. The CDR3 region is CASSGGLPIYGYTF. CDR3 coding DNA: TGTGCCAGCAGCGGGGGCCTCCCGATCTATGGCTACACCTTC.

The chain links TRBV19 to TRBJ2-3; 10 nucleotides align to TRBD2. Looked up from germline, CDR1 is LNHDA and CDR2 is SQIVND (reference sequence). Unmatched junction bases numbered 18, after V lost 6 bases and J lost 6 bases. The CDR3 totals 18 residues. DNA for the CDR3: TGTGCCAGTAGCCTATCAGCACCGGGACTAGCGTTGAGGGATACGCAGTATTTT. Protein sequence: CASSLSAPGLALRDTQYF.

Written as DNA, the CDR3 is TGTGCCAGTCGTGGGTTGGAGGCTTTAAGCTCTGGGGCCAACGTCCTGACTTTC. Translation gives CASRGLEALSSGANVLTF. The rearrangement joins TRBV19 to TRBJ2-6, with D maybe TRBD2 (5 bases). The CDR3 consists of 18 residues. The germline V gene has CDR1 LNHDA and CDR2 SQIVND (reference sequence). Trimming left V 8 bases short and J 0 bases short, with 20 bases between.

With regard to this clone: Other DNA sequences in the same sample also yield this CDR3. The chain links TRBV28 to TRBJ1-2; D not resolved. The V end lost 3 bases, the J end lost 3 bases, and 5 bases lay between the germline ends. From germline, CDR1 is MDHEN and CDR2 SYDVKM. CDR3 size: 12 residues. This CDR3 is CASSFQDYGYTF. CDR3 bases: TGTGCCAGCAGTTTCCAGGACTATGGCTACACCTTC.

This sequence joins TRBV7-9 and TRBJ2-7, with D tentatively TRBD1 (6 bases). CDR1 SEHNR and CDR2 FQNEAQ come from the germline V gene (reference sequence). V lost 3 bases and J 4 bases, leaving 13 bases between the germline ends. This CDR3 spans 14 amino acids. For the CDR3, the DNA is TGTGCCAGCAGCTTTACAGGGTTTGTATACGAGCAGTACTTC. Translation: CASSFTGFVYEQYF.

V gene TRBV29-1 combines with J gene TRBJ2-7, with TRBD2 matching 8 bases. The V gene end was trimmed by 6 bases and the J gene end by 5 bases; junction bases not matched to a gene: 12. The CDR3 is 14 amino acids. Germline CDR1 SQVTM, CDR2 ANQGSEA. The CDR3, as DNA: TGCAGCGTCACCCGGACTAGCCTGAGGGACGAGCAGTACTTC. This sequence encodes CSVTRTSLRDEQYF.

The chain is built from TRBV6-4 and TRBJ2-3; 9 positions agree with TRBD1. Per the germline V gene, CDR1 is MRHNA and CDR2 is SNTAGT. Trimming took 4 bases from V and 1 from J; bases not matched to a gene: 0. The CDR3 totals 14 residues. The CDR3 here is CASSGQGGTDTQYF. The CDR3 DNA follows: TGTGCCAGCAGTGGACAGGGGGGCACAGATACGCAGTATTTT.

This chain connects TRBV29-1 to TRBJ2-2, with 7 bases aligning to TRBD2. CDR1 SQVTM and CDR2 ANQGSEA come from the germline V gene. The V segment lost 3 bases and the J segment 7 bases; nucleotides outside the gene matches: 8. The CDR3 has 14 residues. CDR3 loop: CSVESWLADGELFF. CDR3 DNA: TGCAGCGTTGAGTCTTGGCTAGCGGACGGGGAGCTGTTTTTT.

V usage is TRBV14 and J usage is TRBJ2-3; D gene ambiguous. The germline V gene has CDR1 SGHDN and CDR2 FVKESK. The CDR3 is 14 residues long. Trimming took 1 base from V and 5 from J, leaving 10 bases between them. CDR3: CASSQAPLVDTQYF. The CDR3 DNA follows: TGTGCCAGCAGCCAAGCTCCATTAGTAGATACGCAGTATTTT.

The gene calls are TRBV6-5 and TRBJ2-7; 8 positions agree with TRBD1. The V segment lost 3 bases and the J segment 5 bases; nucleotides outside the gene matches: 6. The CDR3 spans 14 residues. CDR1 is MNHEY, CDR2 SVGAGI, per germline. The DNA of the CDR3 is TGTGCCAGCAGTTATGCAGGGGGCTGGAACGAGCAGTACTTC. This codes for CASSYAGGWNEQYF.

This clone was counted a single time. The rearrangement joins TRBV30 to TRBJ1-2; the D gene is possibly TRBD1 (5 bases). Germline CDR1 is GTSNPN and CDR2 is SVGIG (reference sequence). Trimming pared 4 bases from V and 7 bases from J, leaving 13 bases between. This CDR3 is 12 amino acids long. As DNA, the CDR3 is TGTGCCTGGACTCCCAACCAGGGTGGCTACACCTTC. This codes for CAWTPNQGGYTF.

V is TRBV27 and J is TRBJ2-6; TRBD1 is a possible D gene (6 bases). This CDR3 is 19 amino acids long. Germline CDR1 and CDR2: MNHEY and SMNVEV (reference sequence). Trimming left V 0 bases short and J 4 bases short, with 19 bases between. The CDR3 region is CASSLSFRAGTSGANVLTF. The DNA of the CDR3 is TGTGCCAGCAGTTTATCCTTCAGAGCAGGGACATCCGGGGCCAACGTCCTGACTTTC. Full variable domain (rest looked up from reference TRBV27 and TRBJ2-6): EAQVTQNPRYLITVTGKKLTVTCSQNMNHEYMSWYRQDPGLGLRQIYYSMNVEVTDKGDVPEGYKVSRKEKRNFPLILESPSPNQTSLYFCASSLSFRAGTSGANVLTFGAGSRLTVL.

This rearrangement joins TRBV10-3 to TRBJ2-2; 7 bases are shared with TRBD1. V was pared by 7 bases and J by 4 bases, with 12 bases of the junction left unmatched. The germline CDR1 and CDR2 sequences are ENHRY and SYGVKD. The CDR3 spans 16 residues. CDR3: CAITQGPGGFTGELFF. DNA of the CDR3: TGTGCCATCACCCAAGGCCCAGGGGGTTTCACCGGGGAGCTGTTTTTT.

This chain joins TRBV7-9 and TRBJ1-5; 7 bases align to TRBD1. The CDR3 totals 17 residues. CDR1 SEHNR and CDR2 FQNEAQ come from the germline V gene (reference sequence). J lost 5 bases, V lost 4 bases, and 14 bases had no gene match. The CDR3 DNA reads TGTGCCAGCAGCTCGTACCGTGGGGGGACAGAGTATCAGCCCCAGCATTTT. Amino acid sequence: CASSSYRGGTEYQPQHF.

The rearrangement joins TRBV4-3 to TRBJ2-3, with a possible D match to TRBD1 (5 bases). The germline CDR1 and CDR2 sequences are LGHNA and YSLEER. CDR3 length: 17 amino acids. The V gene lost 2 bases and the J gene lost 1 base, with 16 bases spanning the gap. The DNA of the CDR3 is TGCGCCAGCAGCCAAACAACTTCAGGGTCAGGCACAGATACGCAGTATTTT. This encodes CASSQTTSGSGTDTQYF.

This clone was detected a few times. The chain carries TRBV29-1 and TRBJ1-1; D is unclear. This CDR3 is built from 11 residues. V lost 0 bases and J lost 8, with 7 bases in between. Germline V CDR1 and CDR2: SQVTM, ANQGSEA. CDR3 bases: TGCAGCGTTGAAGATCTACTCGAAGCTTTCTTT. This translates into CSVEDLLEAFF.

The CDR3 is CASSLIPGEGYTF. CDR3 coding DNA: TGCGCCAGCAGCTTGATCCCAGGGGAGGGCTACACCTTC. The chain joins TRBV5-1 to TRBJ1-2; tentative D call: TRBD1 (6 bases). CDR1 and CDR2 from the germline V gene are SGHRS and YFSETQ. CDR3 length: 13 amino acids. V lost 1 base to trimming and J lost 8 bases, with 12 bases between them. Using reference TRBV5-1 and TRBJ1-2 for the parts outside the CDR3, the full variable domain is KAGVTQTPRYLIKTRGQQVTLSCSPISGHRSVSWYQQTPGQGLQFLFEYFSETQRNKGNFPGRFSGRQFSNSRSEMNVSTLELGDSALYLCASSLIPGEGYTFGSGTRLTVV.

The CDR3 nucleotides read TGTGCCAGCAGTCAGACTCTAGGTTACAATGAGCAGTTCTTC. It yields the protein CASSQTLGYNEQFF. V and J are TRBV2 and TRBJ2-1; D unresolved. Germline CDR1 reads SNHLY; CDR2 reads FYNNEI. There are 14 residues in the CDR3. V lost 5 bases, J lost 4 bases, and 12 bases lay in between. Full variable domain (missing parts from reference TRBV2 and TRBJ2-1): EPEVTQTPSHQVTQMGQEVILRCVPISNHLYFYWYRQILGQKVEFLVSFYNNEISEKSEIFDDQFSVERPDGSNFTLKIRSTKLEDSAMYFCASSQTLGYNEQFFGPGTRLTVL.

The chain combines TRBV13 with TRBJ2-1; tentatively, D is TRBD2 (6 bases). The V end was cut by 3 bases, the J end by 4 bases, with 16 bases between. From germline, CDR1 is PRHDT and CDR2 FYEKMQ (reference sequence). This CDR3 contains 16 residues. CDR3 sequence reads: CASSFKWRERYNEQFF. DNA of the CDR3: TGTGCCAGCAGCTTCAAGTGGCGGGAAAGGTACAATGAGCAGTTCTTC.

V usage is TRBV4-3 and J usage is TRBJ2-2, with 8 nucleotides matching TRBD1. Looked up from germline, CDR1 is LGHNA and CDR2 is YSLEER. The CDR3 is 18 residues long. After removal of 1 base from V and 8 bases from J, the junction contained 15 bases not matched to a gene. CDR3 bases: TGCGCCAGCAGCCAAGTCCCAGGACAGGGACGATTTTGGGGGGAGCTGTTTTTT. Translating gives CASSQVPGQGRFWGELFF.

The CDR3 bases are TGTGCCAGCTCACCCAACGTGCACAGTGGTGATGAAAAACTGTTTTTT. This sequence encodes CASSPNVHSGDEKLFF. The genes are TRBV18 and TRBJ1-4, with D unresolved. V was cut by 3 bases and J by 6 bases, with 17 bases left in between. This CDR3 spans 16 amino acids. The V gene's germline CDR1 is KGHSH and CDR2 LQKENI. The full variable domain, in which reference TRBV18 and TRBJ1-4 provide the parts outside the CDR3, is NAGVMQNPRHLVRRRGQEARLRCSPMKGHSHVYWYRQLPEEGLKFMVYLQKENIIDESGMPKERFSAEFPKEGPSILRIQQVVRGDSAAYFCASSPNVHSGDEKLFFGSGTQLSVL.

J is TRBJ1-1 and V is TRBV30; D is perhaps TRBD1 (6 bases). The CDR3 consists of 17 residues. Germline CDR1 GTSNPN, CDR2 SVGIG (reference sequence). Trimming left V 0 bases short and J 5 bases short, with 22 bases between. CDR3 DNA sequence: TGTGCCTGGAGTGTACGGGGGGCCAGGGTTTTTAGTACTGAAGCTTTCTTT. Protein product: CAWSVRGARVFSTEAFF. Full variable domain (rest looked up from reference TRBV30 and TRBJ1-1): SQTIHQWPATLVQPVGSPLSLECTVEGTSNPNLYWYRQAAGRGLQLLFYSVGIGQISSEVPQNLSASRPQDRQFILSSKKLLLSDSGFYLCAWSVRGARVFSTEAFFGQGTRLTVV.